This TCR beta chain was found in a study of cytomegalovirus exposure and HLA in healthy donors. The germline CDR1 and CDR2 sequences are MNHEY and SMNVEV (reference sequence). The CDR3 extends over 13 amino acids. Trimming took off 2 bases at V and 8 bases at J, with 12 bases between the two ends. This clone was seen a single time. Its antigen is unidentified. Study-wide results and caveats: Researchers reported in a later analysis that a missense DCLRE1C variant was tied to TCR beta V- and J-gene trimming.

The PCR was carried out with 60 Vbeta primers and 13 Jbeta primers. Using immunoSEQ multiplex PCR, the repertoire was profiled, and TCRdb retains in-frame clones only, with some absent. The data hold 140,000 to 150,000 clones, with approximately 68% observed a single time. The chain recombines TRBV27 with TRBJ1-2; D uncertain. The specimen sequenced was PBMCs. The sequence came from a middle-aged man in good health and CMV-seronegative. CDR3 residues: CASSLMAGGGYTF. The CDR3 DNA is TGTGCCAGCAGTTTAATGGCCGGCGGGGGCTACACCTTC.